These 27 T cell receptor delta chains were all obtained from the same sample, sequenced in a study of gamma-delta chains in newborns, infants, children. TCRdb used CATT to re-call clones from the reads. The profile covers fewer than 8,500 delta-chain clones, with approximately 1.5% appearing a single time and roughly 8% taken by the ten largest. The sample comprised blood. Receptor source: a child who was a newborn, infant or young child, either healthy, febrile or measles-vaccinated (not recorded which).

Of note for this clone: One base away lies a much larger clone, so this may be a sequencing read error. Distinct nucleotide sequences in the sample also encode this CDR3. The chain carries TRDV1 and TRDJ1; no reliable D call. Germline values: CDR1 TSWWSYY, CDR2 QGS. The CDR3 runs to 14 residues. The CDR3 region is CALDGGLGSGKLIF. CDR3 nucleotides: TGTGCCCTTGACGGTGGACTAGGTTCGGGTAAACTCATCTTT.

Worth noting for this clone: A read error may account for a junction end that differs from germline. The same CDR3 also results from other DNA sequences found in this sample. The gene calls are TRDV1 and TRDJ1; the match to TRDD3 covers 11 bases. The CDR3 extends over 20 amino acids. Germline V gene sequence: CDR1 TSWWSYY, CDR2 QGS. The chain's CDR3 is CALGELVGDLGDTRTDKLIF. CDR3 nucleotides: TGCGCTCTTGGGGAACTCGTAGGAGATCTGGGGGATACTCGAACCGATAAACTCATCTTC.

The chain joins TRDV1 to TRDJ1; 11 positions match TRDD3. The CDR3 runs to 23 residues. J was trimmed by 3 bases and V by 4 bases; bases with no gene match: 28. Germline CDR1 reads TSWWSYY; CDR2 reads QGS. The CDR3 DNA reads TGTGCTCTTGGGGTTTACGGCCTTCCTACTGCTGGGGGATACAGGGGGTACGCCGATAAACTCATCTTT. Amino acid sequence: CALGVYGLPTAGGYRGYADKLIF.

To note about this clone: This DNA's translation and the protein TCRdb lists, from a much larger clone, do not match at residue 10, likely due to a read error; the protein shown is translated from the DNA. J is TRDJ1 and V is TRDV1; tentative D call: TRDD2 (6 bases). V lost 0 bases and J 2 bases, leaving 16 bases between the germline ends. Germline V gene lookup returns CDR1 TSWWSYY and CDR2 QGS. The CDR3 has 17 residues. CDR3 in amino acids: CALGELPTRGTTDKLIF. The CDR3 DNA reads TGTGCTCTTGGGGAACTTCCTACGCGGGGTACAACCGATAAACTCATCTTT.

Sample share makes this clone medium-sized (0.01 to 0.1%). This sequence joins TRDV2 and TRDJ1; 8 bases map to TRDD3. The CDR3 loop spans 19 amino acids. V trimming: 4 bases; J trimming: 0 bases; junction bases outside the gene matches: 18. Per germline, CDR1 GEAIGNYY and CDR2 EKD. The CDR3 is CACETVLLGAPSYTDKLIF. The CDR3, as DNA: TGTGCCTGTGAAACGGTCCTACTGGGGGCCCCCTCTTACACCGATAAACTCATCTTT.

Turning to this clone: A read error likely explains why the TCRdb protein, taken from a much larger clone, differs from this DNA's translation at residue 6; the protein shown is translated from the DNA. This rearrangement joins TRDV2 to TRDJ3; 9 positions match TRDD3. J lost 0 bases, V lost 0 bases, and 5 bases had no gene match. The CDR3 has 19 residues. The germline V gene encodes CDR1 GEAIGNYY and CDR2 EKD. For the CDR3, the DNA is TGTGCCTGTGACACCCGGGGGATACCCCCCTCCTGGGACACCCGACAGATGTTTTTC. Amino acid sequence: CACDTRGIPPSWDTRQMFF.

In this sample, this clone is medium-sized. The sample has other DNA sequences that encode this CDR3 too. V is TRDV1 and J is TRDJ1; 10 positions agree with TRDD3. With 1 base clipped from V and 4 bases from J, the junction kept 9 bases outside the gene matches. Germline V gene data show CDR1 as TSWWSYY and CDR2 as QGS. The CDR3 totals 17 residues. The CDR3 DNA is TGTGCTCTTGGGGAACCACAAGTGGGGGATACTGGCGATAAACTCATCTTT. Translated, it gives CALGEPQVGDTGDKLIF.

This clone has just a few counts. This may come from a read error, since a much larger clone is one base off. Other DNA sequences of this sample code for an identical CDR3. The chain links TRDV1 to TRDJ3, with TRDD3 matching 10 bases. Germline CDR1 is TSWWSYY and CDR2 is QGS. The CDR3 extends over 23 amino acids. V dropped 3 bases and J dropped 0; count of bases not matched to a gene: 17. The CDR3, as DNA: TGTGCTCTTGGGGAGCCTACAATTGGGTGGGGGATACTAAGCTCCTGGGACACCCGACAGATGTTTTTC. This translates into CALGEPTIGWGILSSWDTRQMFF.

This clone was counted a few times. The same CDR3 also results from other DNA sequences found in this sample. The rearrangement joins TRDV1 to TRDJ1; 8 bases align to TRDD3. The junction had 18 bases not matched to a gene; V was cut back by 6 bases and J by 0 bases. The CDR3 has 19 residues. Germline V CDR1 and CDR2: TSWWSYY, QGS. CDR3 DNA sequence: TGTGCTCTTGGAGAGTATGCTGGGGTGGGGGATCCCAACACCGATAAACTCATCTTT. Encoded protein: CALGEYAGVGDPNTDKLIF.

Comments on this clone: This sequence may be a read error, since a much larger clone differs from it by one base. The sample contains more than one DNA sequence encoding this CDR3. This chain connects TRDV2 to TRDJ3; 11 nucleotides match TRDD3. Germline values: CDR1 GEAIGNYY, CDR2 EKD. The CDR3 runs to 19 residues. Germline trimming cut 7 bases from V and 0 bases from J; bases unmatched to any gene: 10. In DNA form, the CDR3 reads TGTGCCTGCGACGCAGTACTGGGGGATAGCTCCTGGGACACCCGACAGATGTTTTTC. The encoded protein is CACDAVLGDSSWDTRQMFF.

A remark on this clone: The TCRdb protein fails to match the DNA translation at residue 15; the protein reported here was translated from the DNA. The chain uses TRDV1 and TRDJ2; 9 nucleotides agree with TRDD3. The CDR3 is made up of 17 amino acids. CDR1 is TSWWSYY, CDR2 QGS, per germline. The CDR3 is CALGELGLGDYTAQPFF. Here the CDR3 DNA reads TGTGCTCTTGGGGAACTCGGCCTGGGGGATTACACAGCACAACCCTTCTTT.

This clone was observed a handful of times. TCRdb's protein for this DNA is that of a much larger clone and differs from the translation at residue 12, likely a read error; the protein shown is the DNA translation. This rearrangement joins TRDV2 to TRDJ1; 8 bases are a match to TRDD3. The CDR3 contains 15 residues. Germline V gene data show CDR1 as GEAIGNYY and CDR2 as EKD. The CDR3 sequence: CACDSTGGNTDTLIF. The CDR3 bases are TGTGCCTGTGACAGTACTGGGGGTAACACCGATACACTCATCTTT.

By frequency in the sample, this clone is medium-sized (0.01 to 0.1%). Other DNA sequences in the sample encode the same CDR3. CDR3: CACASVGARRTDKLIF. The CDR3 DNA reads TGTGCCTGTGCTTCAGTGGGGGCGAGACGTACCGATAAACTCATCTTT. This chain uses TRDV2 with TRDJ1, with a possible D match to TRDD3 (6 bases). CDR1 and CDR2 from the germline V gene are GEAIGNYY and EKD. Trimming removed 5 bases at V and 2 bases at J, with 20 bases between. The length of the CDR3 is 16 residues.

This clone is labeled medium-sized. Other DNA sequences in this specimen translate into the identical CDR3. The genes are TRDV1 and TRDJ1, with 7 bases that match TRDD3. Germline assignment: CDR1 TSWWSYY and CDR2 QGS. V shed 0 bases and J 2 bases; nucleotides not matched to a gene: 27. CDR3 length: 23 residues. CDR3 loop: CALGELVLLGSLPTGDETDKLIF. The CDR3 DNA sequence: TGTGCTCTTGGGGAACTAGTACTACTCGGGAGTTTGCCCACTGGGGATGAAACCGATAAACTCATCTTT.

Of note for this clone: Translating this DNA gives a protein that differs at residue 9 from the TCRdb one, which belongs to a much larger clone; a read error is likely, and the protein shown is this translation. The chain carries TRDV2 and TRDJ3; D is uncertain. The CDR3 covers 16 residues. Germline CDR1 reads GEAIGNYY; CDR2 reads EKD. The CDR3 loop is CACDTVGSRDTRQMFF. In DNA form, the CDR3 reads TGTGCCTGTGACACCGTAGGCTCCCGGGACACCCGACAGATGTTTTTC.

This clone was picked up a small number of times. A read error may be the cause here, since a much bigger clone is one base away. The chain has TRDV1 and TRDJ1, with TRDD3 identical over 10 bases. V dropped 5 bases and J dropped 0; count of bases not matched to a gene: 21. The CDR3 has 21 amino acids. Germline CDR1 reads TSWWSYY; CDR2 reads QGS. CDR3 region: CALGQNPLYWGINWYTDKLIF. The CDR3 DNA reads as TGTGCTCTTGGGCAAAATCCCCTCTACTGGGGGATTAACTGGTACACCGATAAACTCATCTTT.

The J gene is TRDJ2, the V gene TRDV1; 9 bases are shared with TRDD3. CDR1 and CDR2 (germline): TSWWSYY, QGS. With V trimmed by 4 bases and J by 0 bases, 30 bases remained unmatched. The CDR3 sequence is 25 residues long. This CDR3 is CALGGLLPGLPSLTGGPALTAQLFF. DNA of the CDR3: TGTGCTCTTGGGGGCCTACTCCCAGGCCTTCCTTCCCTTACTGGGGGACCCGCTTTGACAGCACAACTCTTCTTT.

About this clone itself: A much larger clonotype is one base distant, so this may be a read error. The sample carries other DNA sequences with the same CDR3. The J gene is TRDJ1, the V gene TRDV2, with 9 bases aligning to TRDD3. Germline V CDR1 and CDR2: GEAIGNYY, EKD. The CDR3 runs 16 residues. V lost 7 bases and J lost 0; bases outside the gene matches: 11. For the CDR3, the DNA is TGTGCCTGCGACTCGTACTGGGGGACCTACACCGATAAACTCATCTTT. As protein: CACDSYWGTYTDKLIF.

The chain is built from TRDV3 and TRDJ1; maybe TRDD3 (6 bases). V lost 5 bases and J 4 bases, leaving 17 bases between the germline ends. The CDR3 has 13 amino acids. Germline assignment: CDR1 TVYSNPD and CDR2 GDNSRS (reference sequence). For the CDR3, the DNA is TGTGCCCCGAACTTCCGATACGGCGATAAACTCATCTTT. It yields the protein CAPNFRYGDKLIF.

This clone has just a few counts. The same CDR3 is also encoded by other DNA sequences in this sample. The chain combines TRDV1 with TRDJ1; 13 bases line up with TRDD3. The V segment lost 2 bases and the J segment 0 bases; nucleotides outside the gene matches: 24. There are 24 residues in the CDR3. The germline V gene encodes CDR1 TSWWSYY and CDR2 QGS. The CDR3 here is CALGETYPSPLLLGDTLDTDKLIF. CDR3 sequence (DNA): TGTGCTCTTGGGGAAACCTACCCTTCTCCCCTGCTACTGGGGGATACGCTTGACACCGATAAACTCATCTTT.

Worth noting for this clone: This DNA translates differently at residue 9 from the TCRdb protein, which is that of a much larger clone; a read error is likely, and the protein shown is the DNA's own translation. The chain links TRDV2 to TRDJ1, with D tentatively TRDD3 (5 bases). The CDR3 consists of 17 residues. Germline V gene lookup returns CDR1 GEAIGNYY and CDR2 EKD. The V end lost 5 bases, the J end lost 0 bases, and 21 bases lay between the germline ends. The DNA for the CDR3 is TGTGCCTGTGCACCAATACGCTCTTCTTCGTACACCGATAAACTCATCTTT. It specifies CACAPIRSSSYTDKLIF.

As concerns this clone: Different DNA sequences within this sample yield the same CDR3. The rearrangement links TRDV1 to TRDJ1; D may match TRDD2 or TRDD3 (6 bases each). The J gene was missing in TCRdb and was found by matching the end of the DNA to germline. Per germline, CDR1 TSWWSYY and CDR2 QGS. This CDR3 has 22 residues. V was clipped by 4 bases and J by 0 bases, with 33 bases between them. The CDR3 region has the DNA TGTGCTCTTGGGGCGGGTACGCCTTCTTCCTGTGGGGGCCGGATAAACACCGATAAACTCATCTTT. Amino acid sequence: CALGAGTPSSCGGRINTDKLIF.

This clone was seen a few times. The protein recorded in TCRdb matches a much larger clone and deviates from this DNA's translation at residue 17, suggesting a read error; the protein here is obtained by translating the DNA. The V gene is TRDV2, the J gene TRDJ3; 7 bases match TRDD3. The CDR3 covers 19 residues. CDR1 and CDR2 (germline): GEAIGNYY, EKD. The CDR3 reads CACDTAGGNGTWDTRQRFF. The CDR3, as DNA: TGTGCCTGTGACACCGCTGGGGGGAATGGCACCTGGGACACCCGACAGAGGTTTTTC.

Concerning this clone itself: The protein held in TCRdb is that of a much larger clone and does not match this DNA's translation at residue 11, likely because of a read error; the protein shown is translated from the DNA. This chain joins TRDV2 and TRDJ1; the match to TRDD3 covers 11 bases. Germline-derived CDR1 and CDR2 are GEAIGNYY and EKD. The CDR3 runs 18 residues. CDR3 nucleotide sequence: TGTGCCTGTGACACTCGAGGTGGGGGATACGTGTACACCGATAAACTCATCTTC. It is translated as CACDTRGGGYVYTDKLIF.

This clone turned up a few times. This DNA's translation and the protein TCRdb lists, from a much larger clone, do not match at residue 15, likely due to a read error; the protein shown is translated from the DNA. The gene calls are TRDV1 and TRDJ2; the match to TRDD2 covers 7 bases. CDR3 length: 19 amino acids. CDR1 and CDR2 (germline): TSWWSYY, QGS. The CDR3 protein is CALGEDAISYVTPTVQLFF. CDR3 DNA: TGTGCTCTTGGGGAAGACGCGATTTCCTACGTTACCCCCACAGTACAACTCTTCTTT.

This clone turned up a few times. The amino acid sequence in TCRdb belongs to a much larger clone and departs from this DNA's translation at residue 12, likely a sequencing read error; the sequence shown is translated from the DNA. This rearrangement joins TRDV2 to TRDJ3, with 9 positions matching TRDD3. This CDR3 is built from 18 residues. Germline lookup yields CDR1 GEAIGNYY and CDR2 EKD. The CDR3 nucleotides are TGTGCCTGTGACAAAGTACTGGGGGACTCCTGGGGCACCCGACAGATGTTTTTC. Translated, it gives CACDKVLGDSWGTRQMFF.

This clone is labeled medium-sized (0.01 to 0.1%). The sample has other DNA sequences that encode this CDR3 too. The chain uses TRDV2 and TRDJ3; the match to TRDD3 covers 11 bases. V shed 5 bases, J shed 2 bases, and the junction held 7 bases outside the gene matches. The CDR3 is made up of 18 amino acids. The germline V gene encodes CDR1 GEAIGNYY and CDR2 EKD. The CDR3 spells CACGLILGDTWDTRQMFF. CDR3 coding DNA: TGTGCCTGTGGACTCATACTGGGGGATACCTGGGACACCCGACAGATGTTTTTC.